What follows describes a single T cell receptor (beta chain). The antigen is not known. The sample is drawn from a study of blood T cells in healthy people across ages. Overall study findings and caveats: Expanded clonotype shifts may have been confounded, as the donors had an unknown CMV status.

Germline V gene lookup returns CDR1 SGHTA and CDR2 FQGNSA. The CDR3 loop spans 16 amino acids. Trimming removed 5 bases from V and 5 bases from J, with 20 bases in between. Primers used in a second PCR of roughly 7 to 12 cycles were a sample-barcoded 5' primer and a J-beta primer mix. A single record per CDR3 protein comes from TCRdb applying MiXCR to the 5' RACE reads. This sample carries approximately 960,000 distinct CDR3 sequences, almost 30% of them seen once, and the ten largest clones take roughly 10%. These records were also assigned to another study, of T cells of mothers and their children. From that report: Three healthy Caucasian mothers and their six children were the donors. Related pairs of mothers and children showed slightly higher, non-significant overlap versus unrelated pairs. Persisting microchimeric T cell clones went undetected.

The J gene is TRBJ2-3, the V gene TRBV7-2; D might be TRBD2 (5 bases). This TCR came from a woman in her thirties or forties in good health. Input material: blood. CDR3 protein: CASSRETRGAGDTQYF. The CDR3 nucleotides read TGTGCCAGCAGCCGGGAAACTAGAGGCGCCGGAGATACGCAGTATTTT.